Listed below are T cell receptor beta chains from one sample, sequenced in a study of beta chain features in type 1 diabetes. Using immunoSEQ multiplex PCR, the repertoire was profiled, and TCRdb retains in-frame clones only, with some absent. Among fewer than 350,000 clones listed, around 20% were seen once. Specimen: naive CD4+ T cells from blood. These receptors came from a woman aged 18 to 35 in good health. The CDR3 runs from the conserved cysteine through the conserved F or W. D genes are given only for firm matches.

d_gene	v_gene	CDR3aa
.	TRBV30	CAWREDGYEQYF
TRBD1	TRBV5-4	CASSLDRIQETQYF
TRBD1	TRBV11-2	CASSSGQDYGYTF
.	TRBV19	CASSSPGGELFF
.	TRBV5-1	CASSLAQARAEAFF
TRBD2	TRBV7-2	CASSLDGGGFYEQYF
.	TRBV11-2	CASSLVHLRGQFF
.	TRBV27	CASSYAAKTDTQYF
.	TRBV19	CATNGRTLANYGYTF
.	TRBV2	CASSSGTPTYEQYF
.	TRBV19	CASSTRRSTEAFF
TRBD2	TRBV5-1	CASSTSGGGYEQYF